What follows is one TCR beta chain and its context. Antigen unknown. These data are taken from a study of cytomegalovirus exposure and HLA in healthy donors. The CDR3 is 19 amino acids. V lost 4 bases and J lost 0; bases outside the gene matches: 8. In germline, CDR1 is MDHEN, CDR2 SYDVKM. Findings of the study overall: The study had only CMV serostatus as immune exposure information.

Primers included in the PCR were 60 Vbeta and 13 Jbeta primers. The data were produced by immunoSEQ multiplex PCR, yet TCRdb's version contains in-frame clones alone and is incomplete. The sample holds approximately 110,000 clones, around 80% seen once. The V gene is TRBV28, the J gene TRBJ2-1, with 14 positions matching TRBD2. This TCR came from a man between 45 and 60 years old in good health and CMV-seronegative. The sequenced material came from PBMCs. In DNA form, the CDR3 reads TGTGCCAGCAGTTACGGACTAGCGGGAGGTTCGAGCTCCTACAATGAGCAGTTCTTC. It specifies CASSYGLAGGSSSYNEQFF.